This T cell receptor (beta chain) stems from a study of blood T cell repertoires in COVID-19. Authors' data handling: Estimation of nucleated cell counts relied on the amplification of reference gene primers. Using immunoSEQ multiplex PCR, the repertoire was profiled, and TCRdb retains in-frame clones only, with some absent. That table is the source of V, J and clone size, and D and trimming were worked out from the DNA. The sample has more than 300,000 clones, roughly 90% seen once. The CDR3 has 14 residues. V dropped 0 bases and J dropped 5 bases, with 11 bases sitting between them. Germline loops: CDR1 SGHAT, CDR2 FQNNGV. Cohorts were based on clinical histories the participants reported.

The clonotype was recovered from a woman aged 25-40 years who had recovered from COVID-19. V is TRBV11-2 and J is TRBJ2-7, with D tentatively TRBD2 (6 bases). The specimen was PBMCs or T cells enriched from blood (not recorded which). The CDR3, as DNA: TGTGCCAGCAGCTTAGATTCTAGCGAGAACGAGCAGTACTTC. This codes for CASSLDSSENEQYF.